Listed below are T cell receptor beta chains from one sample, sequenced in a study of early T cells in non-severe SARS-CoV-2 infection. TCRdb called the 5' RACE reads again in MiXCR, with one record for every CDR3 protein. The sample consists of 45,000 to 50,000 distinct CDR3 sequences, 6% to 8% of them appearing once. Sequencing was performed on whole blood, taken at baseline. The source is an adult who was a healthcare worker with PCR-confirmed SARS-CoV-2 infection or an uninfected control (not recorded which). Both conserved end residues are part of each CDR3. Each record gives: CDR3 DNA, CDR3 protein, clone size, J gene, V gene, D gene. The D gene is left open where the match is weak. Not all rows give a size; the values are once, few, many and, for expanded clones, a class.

CDR3 DNA: TGTGCCACCAGCAGCAGTCCGGGACAGGCGACTGAAGCTTTCTTT
CDR3 protein: CATSSSPGQATEAFF
clone size: NA
J gene: TRBJ1-1
V gene: TRBV15
D gene: TRBD1

CDR3 DNA: TGCGCCAGCAGCTTGGCTGTCGCCACCTACAATGAGCAGTTCTTC
CDR3 protein: CASSLAVATYNEQFF
clone size: many
J gene: TRBJ2-1
V gene: TRBV5-1
D gene: NA

CDR3 DNA: TGTGCCAGCAGTTCAGGGGGCAATACTGAAGCTTTCTTT
CDR3 protein: CASSSGGNTEAFF
clone size: many
J gene: TRBJ1-1
V gene: TRBV27
D gene: TRBD1

CDR3 DNA: TGTGCCAGCAGCTTATTTCGGGGCTCTGCCGCAGATACGCAGTATTTT
CDR3 protein: CASSLFRGSAADTQYF
clone size: NA
J gene: TRBJ2-3
V gene: TRBV7-8
D gene: NA

CDR3 DNA: TGTGCTAGTGGTCCTGGACAAGGTTATACAGATACGCAGTATTTT
CDR3 protein: CASGPGQGYTDTQYF
clone size: many
J gene: TRBJ2-3
V gene: TRBV12-5
D gene: NA

CDR3 DNA: TGCGCCAGCATCCCCCCAGCGGACTCCTACAATGAGCAGTTCTTC
CDR3 protein: CASIPPADSYNEQFF
clone size: NA
J gene: TRBJ2-1
V gene: TRBV23-1
D gene: NA

CDR3 DNA: TGTGCCAGCAGTTACGGGACTACCTACAATGAGCAGTTCTTC
CDR3 protein: CASSYGTTYNEQFF
clone size: NA
J gene: TRBJ2-1
V gene: TRBV6-2/TRBV6-3
D gene: TRBD2

CDR3 DNA: TGCAGTGCTAGACGGCTAGCGGGAGCCTACTCTGGGGCCAACGTCCTGACTTTC
CDR3 protein: CSARRLAGAYSGANVLTF
clone size: many
J gene: TRBJ2-6
V gene: TRBV20-1
D gene: TRBD2

CDR3 DNA: TGCGCCAGCAGCGTCCGGGACAGGGCCTACGAGCAGTACTTC
CDR3 protein: CASSVRDRAYEQYF
clone size: many
J gene: TRBJ2-7
V gene: TRBV4-3
D gene: TRBD1

CDR3 DNA: TGTGCCAGCAGCTTCTCCGGACTAGCGGGAGGATCCGAGCAGTTCTTC
CDR3 protein: CASSFSGLAGGSEQFF
clone size: few
J gene: TRBJ2-1
V gene: TRBV5-5
D gene: TRBD2

CDR3 DNA: TGCGCCAGCAGCCAGGGAGTTTACAATGAGCAGTTCTTC
CDR3 protein: CASSQGVYNEQFF
clone size: few
J gene: TRBJ2-1
V gene: TRBV5-1
D gene: NA

CDR3 DNA: TGTGCCAGCTCTGGAGGGCAGGGGGCCGGGTACAATGAGCAGTTCTTC
CDR3 protein: CASSGGQGAGYNEQFF
clone size: many
J gene: TRBJ2-1
V gene: TRBV6-1
D gene: TRBD1

CDR3 DNA: TGTGCCAGCAGCTTGGGGACAGCTTCTGGAAACACCATATATTTT
CDR3 protein: CASSLGTASGNTIYF
clone size: few
J gene: TRBJ1-3
V gene: TRBV7-8
D gene: TRBD1

CDR3 DNA: TGTGCCAGCAGCCAAGTGTCTTACGAGCAGTACTTC
CDR3 protein: CASSQVSYEQYF
clone size: few
J gene: TRBJ2-7
V gene: TRBV14
D gene: NA

CDR3 DNA: TGTGCCAGCAGCTTAACTCCTCGTGGAGATACGCAGTATTTT
CDR3 protein: CASSLTPRGDTQYF
clone size: many
J gene: TRBJ2-3
V gene: TRBV11-2
D gene: NA

CDR3 DNA: TGCAGTGCTAGAGATAAACAGAACTACGAGCAGTACTTC
CDR3 protein: CSARDKQNYEQYF
clone size: few
J gene: TRBJ2-7
V gene: TRBV20-1
D gene: NA

CDR3 DNA: TGTGCCAGCAGCCAATCCCTAGGGACAGGGAGGAACGAGCAGTACTTC
CDR3 protein: CASSQSLGTGRNEQYF
clone size: few
J gene: TRBJ2-7
V gene: TRBV4-2
D gene: TRBD1

CDR3 DNA: TGTGCCAGCAGTTACCGGGACAGGGGGCTAAATGAGCAGTTCTTC
CDR3 protein: CASSYRDRGLNEQFF
clone size: many
J gene: TRBJ2-1
V gene: TRBV12-3/TRBV12-4
D gene: TRBD1

CDR3 DNA: TGTGCCACCAGTGATTTTGGGGCGTGGCAGGGGGCGCGGGGTGAGCAGTTCTTC
CDR3 protein: CATSDFGAWQGARGEQFF
clone size: many
J gene: TRBJ2-1
V gene: TRBV24-1
D gene: TRBD1

CDR3 DNA: TGTGCCAGCAGGGGGCCTAGGACAGCTAGCACAGATACGCAGTATTTT
CDR3 protein: CASRGPRTASTDTQYF
clone size: few
J gene: TRBJ2-3
V gene: TRBV6-1
D gene: NA

CDR3 DNA: TGTGCCAGCAGCTTAGTGGGACAGGGGACCTATGGCTACACCTTC
CDR3 protein: CASSLVGQGTYGYTF
clone size: few
J gene: TRBJ1-2
V gene: TRBV11-2
D gene: TRBD1

CDR3 DNA: TGTGCCAGCAGCGTAGGCAGCCGCCCCTACGAGCAGTACTTC
CDR3 protein: CASSVGSRPYEQYF
clone size: NA
J gene: TRBJ2-7
V gene: TRBV9
D gene: NA

CDR3 DNA: TGTGCCAGCAGTGACGTGATCGGCCTGCAGCAGTTCTTC
CDR3 protein: CASSDVIGLQQFF
clone size: few
J gene: TRBJ2-1
V gene: TRBV6-4
D gene: NA

CDR3 DNA: TGTGCCAGCAGCTTAGAAGAGACGGGGAATCAGCCCCAGCATTTT
CDR3 protein: CASSLEETGNQPQHF
clone size: many
J gene: TRBJ1-5
V gene: TRBV7-8
D gene: NA

CDR3 DNA: TGTGCCAGCGGGGGGACAGGGGGCAACTATGGCTACACCTTC
CDR3 protein: CASGGTGGNYGYTF
clone size: NA
J gene: TRBJ1-2
V gene: TRBV6-5
D gene: TRBD1

CDR3 DNA: TGCAGCGTTGTCTACAATGAGCAGTTCTTC
CDR3 protein: CSVVYNEQFF
clone size: many
J gene: TRBJ2-1
V gene: TRBV29-1
D gene: NA

CDR3 DNA: TGTGCCAGCAGTTTCCTACAGGGAAACATTCAGTACTTC
CDR3 protein: CASSFLQGNIQYF
clone size: few
J gene: TRBJ2-4
V gene: TRBV6-2/TRBV6-3
D gene: NA

CDR3 DNA: TGCAGTGCTTCTACGGGACCCAGGGTAGACACAGATACGCAGTATTTT
CDR3 protein: CSASTGPRVDTDTQYF
clone size: many
J gene: TRBJ2-3
V gene: TRBV20-1
D gene: NA

CDR3 DNA: TGCAGCGTTGACTTTGGGACAGGGTACAATGAGCAGTTCTTC
CDR3 protein: CSVDFGTGYNEQFF
clone size: NA
J gene: TRBJ2-1
V gene: TRBV29-1
D gene: TRBD1

CDR3 DNA: TGTGCCAGCAGTCACAGATGGGGGACAGATACGCAGTATTTT
CDR3 protein: CASSHRWGTDTQYF
clone size: NA
J gene: TRBJ2-3
V gene: TRBV6-5
D gene: NA

CDR3 DNA: TGTGCCAGCAGCCCGGGAATGTACCAAGAGACCCAGTACTTC
CDR3 protein: CASSPGMYQETQYF
clone size: many
J gene: TRBJ2-5
V gene: TRBV11-1
D gene: NA

CDR3 DNA: TGCAGCGTTGCAGGGGATGTCAATTCACCCCTCCACTTT
CDR3 protein: CSVAGDVNSPLHF
clone size: few
J gene: TRBJ1-6
V gene: TRBV29-1
D gene: NA

CDR3 DNA: TGTGCCAGCAGTTTAGTGGGGGATGGAGGTTTTGGCTACACCTTC
CDR3 protein: CASSLVGDGGFGYTF
clone size: many
J gene: TRBJ1-2
V gene: TRBV12-3/TRBV12-4
D gene: NA

CDR3 DNA: TGTGCCAGCATCCCCAACCAACCCCGACGGAACACTGAAGCTTTCTTT
CDR3 protein: CASIPNQPRRNTEAFF
clone size: many
J gene: TRBJ1-1
V gene: TRBV11-2
D gene: NA

CDR3 DNA: TGTGCCAGCAGCTCCCTTTTATCCGGGACAGTGAACACTGAAGCTTTCTTT
CDR3 protein: CASSSLLSGTVNTEAFF
clone size: many
J gene: TRBJ1-1
V gene: TRBV7-3
D gene: TRBD1

CDR3 DNA: TGTGCCAGCAGCGTAGCCGCGGGAGGGCCCGGGGAGCTGTTTTTT
CDR3 protein: CASSVAAGGPGELFF
clone size: NA
J gene: TRBJ2-2
V gene: TRBV9
D gene: TRBD2

CDR3 DNA: TGTGCCAGCAGCAGATATAGCGGGATTCGGTCCTACAATGAGCAGTTCTTC
CDR3 protein: CASSRYSGIRSYNEQFF
clone size: NA
J gene: TRBJ2-1
V gene: TRBV7-9
D gene: TRBD2

CDR3 DNA: TGTGCCAGCTCCATAGGGACTAGCGGTTACGAGCAGTACTTC
CDR3 protein: CASSIGTSGYEQYF
clone size: medium-sized
J gene: TRBJ2-7
V gene: TRBV27
D gene: TRBD2

CDR3 DNA: TGTGCCAGCAGCGTCCCCGAGACCCAGTACTTC
CDR3 protein: CASSVPETQYF
clone size: NA
J gene: TRBJ2-5
V gene: TRBV21-1
D gene: NA

CDR3 DNA: TGCAGTGTCAAGAGGGGGACAGGGGGTCTCGGGCAGCCCCAGCATTTT
CDR3 protein: CSVKRGTGGLGQPQHF
clone size: many
J gene: TRBJ1-5
V gene: TRBV20-1
D gene: TRBD1

CDR3 DNA: TGTGCCAGCAGCTCCGTTGGGGATACGCAGTATTTT
CDR3 protein: CASSSVGDTQYF
clone size: few
J gene: TRBJ2-3
V gene: TRBV6-1
D gene: NA

CDR3 DNA: TGCGCCAGCAGCCAAACGTGGGCATCAAATTCACCCCTCCACTTT
CDR3 protein: CASSQTWASNSPLHF
clone size: few
J gene: TRBJ1-6
V gene: TRBV4-3
D gene: NA

CDR3 DNA: TGTGCCACCAGTGATCCATCAGGGGAGGGTGAAAAACTGTTTTTT
CDR3 protein: CATSDPSGEGEKLFF
clone size: few
J gene: TRBJ1-4
V gene: TRBV24-1
D gene: NA

CDR3 DNA: TGTGCCAGCAGCTCCGTCAGGACAGGGTTAACTGAAGCTTTCTTT
CDR3 protein: CASSSVRTGLTEAFF
clone size: few
J gene: TRBJ1-1
V gene: TRBV7-2
D gene: TRBD1

CDR3 DNA: TGTGCCATCGAAAGTGGGACAGGGGTTTACGAGCAGTACTTC
CDR3 protein: CAIESGTGVYEQYF
clone size: many
J gene: TRBJ2-7
V gene: TRBV10-3
D gene: TRBD1

CDR3 DNA: TGCAGTGCTAGCCGGCAGGGGGCGGGGGAGCAGTACTTC
CDR3 protein: CSASRQGAGEQYF
clone size: many
J gene: TRBJ2-7
V gene: TRBV20-1
D gene: TRBD1

CDR3 DNA: TGTGCCAGCAGTGAAGCGCTGGGGCAGAACTATGGCTACACCTTC
CDR3 protein: CASSEALGQNYGYTF
clone size: many
J gene: TRBJ1-2
V gene: TRBV6-1
D gene: NA

CDR3 DNA: TGTGCCAGCAGCCCCCGACTAGCGGGTCCCCAAGAGACCCAGTACTTC
CDR3 protein: CASSPRLAGPQETQYF
clone size: few
J gene: TRBJ2-5
V gene: TRBV9
D gene: TRBD2

CDR3 DNA: TGTGCCAGCAGCCCTGCTTCGGGGGGGAACTATGGCTACACCTTC
CDR3 protein: CASSPASGGNYGYTF
clone size: many
J gene: TRBJ1-2
V gene: TRBV13
D gene: NA

CDR3 DNA: TGCAGTGCCCTCCGGGACGGTGACTACAATGAGCAGTTCTTC
CDR3 protein: CSALRDGDYNEQFF
clone size: NA
J gene: TRBJ2-1
V gene: TRBV20-1
D gene: NA

CDR3 DNA: TGTGCCAGCAGGAGGGACAGCAATTCACCCCTCCACTTT
CDR3 protein: CASRRDSNSPLHF
clone size: few
J gene: TRBJ1-6
V gene: TRBV6-1
D gene: TRBD1

CDR3 DNA: TGCAGTGCTAGTCAGTTCAATAGCAATCAGCCCCAGCATTTT
CDR3 protein: CSASQFNSNQPQHF
clone size: NA
J gene: TRBJ1-5
V gene: TRBV20-1
D gene: NA

CDR3 DNA: TGTGCCATAACAGACAGGGTTAACGGGGAGCTGTTTTTT
CDR3 protein: CAITDRVNGELFF
clone size: many
J gene: TRBJ2-2
V gene: TRBV2
D gene: TRBD1

CDR3 DNA: TGTGCCAGCAGCCCTAGGGACGGATTCATGTACACGCCAGATACGCAGTATTTT
CDR3 protein: CASSPRDGFMYTPDTQYF
clone size: NA
J gene: TRBJ2-3
V gene: TRBV7-6
D gene: NA

CDR3 DNA: TGTGCCAGCAGCCCGGGGACCTACGAGCAGTACTTC
CDR3 protein: CASSPGTYEQYF
clone size: many
J gene: TRBJ2-7
V gene: TRBV7-9
D gene: NA